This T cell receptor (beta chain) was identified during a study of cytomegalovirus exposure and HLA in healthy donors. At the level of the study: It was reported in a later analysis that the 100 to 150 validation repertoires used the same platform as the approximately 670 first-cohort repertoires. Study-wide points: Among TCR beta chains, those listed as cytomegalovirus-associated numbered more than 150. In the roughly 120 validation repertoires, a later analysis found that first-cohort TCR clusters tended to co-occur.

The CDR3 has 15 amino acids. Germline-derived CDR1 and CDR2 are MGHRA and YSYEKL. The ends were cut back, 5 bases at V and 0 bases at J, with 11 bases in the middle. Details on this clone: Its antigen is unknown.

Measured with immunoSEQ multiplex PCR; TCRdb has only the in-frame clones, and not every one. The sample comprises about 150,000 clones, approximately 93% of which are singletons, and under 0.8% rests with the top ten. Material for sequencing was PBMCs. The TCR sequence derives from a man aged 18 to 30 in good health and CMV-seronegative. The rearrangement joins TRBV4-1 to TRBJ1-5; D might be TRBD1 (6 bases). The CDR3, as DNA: TGCGCCAGCAGCTCGGACAGCCCTAGCAATCAGCCCCAGCATTTT. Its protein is CASSSDSPSNQPQHF.